This TCR beta chain was identified during a study of blood T cell repertoires in COVID-19. Per the germline V gene, CDR1 is MNHNS and CDR2 is SASEGT. This CDR3 region has 14 residues. Deletions cut 2 bases from V and 2 bases from J, with 10 bases between. This table comes from immunoSEQ multiplex PCR, and its TCRdb copy is limited to in-frame clones, with some not included. The top ten hold 6.5% to 9.5% of the sample, which has some 490,000 clones, about 85% seen once. The material sequenced was PBMCs or T cells enriched from blood (not recorded which). The sequence derives from a woman in her sixties or seventies who had recovered from COVID-19. The chain employs TRBV6-1 and TRBJ2-7; D is ambiguous. CDR3 nucleotide sequence: TGTGCCAGCAGTGAAACGGGTGGCACCTACGAGCAGTACGTC. The encoded protein is CASSETGGTYEQYV.